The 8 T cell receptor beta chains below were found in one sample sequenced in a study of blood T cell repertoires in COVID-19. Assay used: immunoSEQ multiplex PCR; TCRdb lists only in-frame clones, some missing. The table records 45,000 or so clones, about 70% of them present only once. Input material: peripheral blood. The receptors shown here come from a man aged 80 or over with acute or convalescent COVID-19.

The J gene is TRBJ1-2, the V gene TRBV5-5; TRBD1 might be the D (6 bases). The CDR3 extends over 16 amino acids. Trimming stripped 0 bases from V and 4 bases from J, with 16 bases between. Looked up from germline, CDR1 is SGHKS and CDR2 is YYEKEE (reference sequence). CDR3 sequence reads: CASSLGTSRGIYGYTF. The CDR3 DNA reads TGTGCCAGCAGCTTGGGGACCTCTAGGGGGATCTATGGCTACACCTTC.

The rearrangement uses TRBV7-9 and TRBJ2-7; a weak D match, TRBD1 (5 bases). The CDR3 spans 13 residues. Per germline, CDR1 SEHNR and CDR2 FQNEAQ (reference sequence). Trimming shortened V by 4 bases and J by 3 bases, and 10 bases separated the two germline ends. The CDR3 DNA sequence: TGTGCCAGCAGCTGGACCCAGGGCTACGAGCAGTACTTC. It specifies CASSWTQGYEQYF.

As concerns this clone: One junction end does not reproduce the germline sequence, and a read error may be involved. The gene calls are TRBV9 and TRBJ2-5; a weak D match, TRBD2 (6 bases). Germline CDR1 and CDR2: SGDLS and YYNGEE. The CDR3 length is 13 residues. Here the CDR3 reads CASSIRPGLPVDF. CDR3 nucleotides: TGTGCCAGCAGCATCCGGCCTGGACTACCGGTTGACTTC.

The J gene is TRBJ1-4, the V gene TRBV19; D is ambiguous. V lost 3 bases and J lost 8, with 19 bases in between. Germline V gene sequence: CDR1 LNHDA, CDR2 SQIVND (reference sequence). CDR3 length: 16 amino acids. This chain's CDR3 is CASSMSRTYPNEKLFF. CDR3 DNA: TGTGCCAGTAGTATGTCGAGAACTTATCCGAACGAAAAACTGTTTTTT.

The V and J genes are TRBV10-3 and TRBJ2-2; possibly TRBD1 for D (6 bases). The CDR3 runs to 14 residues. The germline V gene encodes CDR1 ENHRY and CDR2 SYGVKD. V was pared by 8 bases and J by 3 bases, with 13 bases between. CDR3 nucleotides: TGTGCCATCGGAGCAGGGGTACACACCGGGGAGCTGTTTTTT. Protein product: CAIGAGVHTGELFF.

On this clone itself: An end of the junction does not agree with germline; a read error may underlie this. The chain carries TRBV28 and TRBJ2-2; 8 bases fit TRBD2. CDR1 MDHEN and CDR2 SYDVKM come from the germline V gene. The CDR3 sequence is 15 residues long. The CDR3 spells CASSLWLAGTGEPFF. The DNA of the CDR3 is TGTGCCAGCAGTTTATGGCTAGCGGGTACCGGGGAGCCGTTTTTT.

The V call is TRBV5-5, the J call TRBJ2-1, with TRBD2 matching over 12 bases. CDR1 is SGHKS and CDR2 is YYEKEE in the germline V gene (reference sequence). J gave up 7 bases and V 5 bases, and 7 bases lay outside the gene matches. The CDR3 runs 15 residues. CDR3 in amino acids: CASSPTSGSRNEQFF. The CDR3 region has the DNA TGTGCCAGCAGTCCGACTAGCGGGAGTAGGAATGAGCAGTTCTTC.

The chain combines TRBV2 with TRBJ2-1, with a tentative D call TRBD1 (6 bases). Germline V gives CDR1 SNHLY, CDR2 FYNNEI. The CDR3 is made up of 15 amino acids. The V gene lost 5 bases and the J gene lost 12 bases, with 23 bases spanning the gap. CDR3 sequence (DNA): TGTGCCAGCAGTTCACAGGGTGTGGGACCCGGCGGGCAGTTCTTC. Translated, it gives CASSSQGVGPGGQFF.